The T cell receptor beta chain described here comes from a study of Tregs in tolerant kidney transplant recipients. In regard to this clone: Its antigen is unidentified.

Clones were read by immunoSEQ multiplex PCR, and TCRdb kept only the in-frame ones, dropping some. This sample has under 300,000 clones, with roughly four fifths found just once. General study results and limits: Validation in larger populations is needed because few patients were studied.

CD4+CD25+CD127- Tregs, CD4+CD25- non-Tregs, CD4 and CD8 cells were sorted. V shed 2 bases and J 4 bases; nucleotides not matched to a gene: 4. The CDR3 spans 16 residues. CDR1 is SGHTA, CDR2 FQGNSA, per germline. The sequence derives from a human donor in good health. Sequenced input: CD4+ T cells from blood. The chain is built from TRBV7-2 and TRBJ2-3; 12 nucleotides align to TRBD2. This chain's CDR3 is CASSLMASGGADTQYF. In DNA, the CDR3 is TGTGCCAGCAGCTTAATGGCTAGCGGGGGGGCAGATACGCAGTATTTT.